This entry is about one T cell receptor (beta chain). The antigen is not known. Deletions cut 0 bases from V and 3 bases from J, with 12 bases between. Per the germline V gene, CDR1 is SGHRS and CDR2 is YFSETQ. The CDR3 runs 16 residues. These data come from a study of cytomegalovirus exposure and HLA in healthy donors. The PCR contained 60 Vbeta and 13 Jbeta primers. Data came from immunoSEQ multiplex PCR; TCRdb stores just in-frame clones and leaves some out. The sample yields about 140,000 clones, roughly three quarters seen once. General observations from the study: Earlier analysis found most TCR beta V segments productive about 90% or about 30% of the time. The listing of 150 or so TCR beta chains classed them as cytomegalovirus-associated.

This TCR came from a woman aged 50 to 60 in good health and CMV-seronegative. Sequenced material: PBMCs. The J gene is TRBJ2-2, the V gene TRBV5-1, with D perhaps matching TRBD1 (6 bases). CDR3 sequence reads: CASSLEAGVDTGELFF. The CDR3 DNA reads TGCGCCAGCAGCTTGGAAGCAGGGGTTGACACCGGGGAGCTGTTTTTT.